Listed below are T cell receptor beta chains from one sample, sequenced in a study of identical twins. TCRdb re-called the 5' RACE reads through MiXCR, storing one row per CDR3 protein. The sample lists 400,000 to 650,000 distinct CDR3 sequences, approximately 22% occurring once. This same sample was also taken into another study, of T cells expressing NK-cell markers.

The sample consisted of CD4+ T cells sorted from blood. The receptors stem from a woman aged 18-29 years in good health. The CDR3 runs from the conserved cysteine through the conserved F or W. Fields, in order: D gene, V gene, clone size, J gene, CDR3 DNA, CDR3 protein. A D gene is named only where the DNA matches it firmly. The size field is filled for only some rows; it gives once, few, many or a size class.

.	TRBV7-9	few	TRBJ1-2	TGTGCCAGCAGCCCACCAGGGGAGGGGAAAGATGGCTACACCTTC	CASSPPGEGKDGYTF
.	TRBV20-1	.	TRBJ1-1	TGCAGTGCTAGTTCCGGGAGGGACTCTGGAGCTTTCTTT	CSASSGRDSGAFF
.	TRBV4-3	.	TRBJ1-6	TGCGCCAGCAGCCAAGAGGGAAGCCTTCAGTCCCTCCACTTT	CASSQEGSLQSLHF
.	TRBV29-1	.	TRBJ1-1	TGCAGCGTTGAAGGGTCCGGACATGTTGAAGCTTTCTTT	CSVEGSGHVEAFF
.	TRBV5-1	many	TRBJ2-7	TGCGCCAGCAGCCCAGGCCCAACCTACGAGCAGTACTTC	CASSPGPTYEQYF
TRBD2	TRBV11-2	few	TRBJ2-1	TGTGCCAGCAGCTTAGATCATAGCGGGAGGAGGAATGAGCAGTTCTTC	CASSLDHSGRRNEQFF
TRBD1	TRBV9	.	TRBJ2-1	TGTGCCAGCAGCGTGAGCCCCACGACAGGGGGGGATGAGCAGTTCTTC	CASSVSPTTGGDEQFF
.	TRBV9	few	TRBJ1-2	TGTGCCAGCAGCGTAGGGTTCAGGCCCACGGGGGGGAACTATGGCTACACCTTC	CASSVGFRPTGGNYGYTF
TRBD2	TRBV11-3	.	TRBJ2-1	TGTGCCAGCAGCTTGAACATAGCGGGGAATCAGTTCTTC	CASSLNIAGNQFF
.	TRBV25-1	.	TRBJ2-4	TGTGCCAGCAGTGAACCGGGCAGGAAAAACATTCAGTACTTC	CASSEPGRKNIQYF
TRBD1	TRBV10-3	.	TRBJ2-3	TGTGCCATCAGTCTGCGGACAGGACGAAGCACAGATACGCAGTATTTT	CAISLRTGRSTDTQYF
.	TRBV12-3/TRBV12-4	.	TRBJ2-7	TGTGCCAGCAGTTTAGATGGCCGCCACTACGAGCAGTACTTC	CASSLDGRHYEQYF
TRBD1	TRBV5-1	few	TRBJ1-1	TGCGCCAGCAGCTTGCTCCAGGGGGATACTGAAGCTTTCTTT	CASSLLQGDTEAFF
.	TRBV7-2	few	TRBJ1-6	TGTGCCAGCAGCTTAGGGAGGGTTGGTAATTCACCCCTCCACTTT	CASSLGRVGNSPLHF
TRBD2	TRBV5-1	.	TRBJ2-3	TGCGCCAGCAGCTCGGAACTGAAGCGGGGGGGCACAGATACGCAGTATTTT	CASSSELKRGGTDTQYF
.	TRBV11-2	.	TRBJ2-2	TGTGCCAGCAGGTCACTACGAACGAACACCGGGGAGCTGTTTTTT	CASRSLRTNTGELFF
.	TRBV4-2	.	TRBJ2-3	TGTGCCAGCAGCCAAGACCGGGGTAGCACAGATACGCAGTATTTT	CASSQDRGSTDTQYF
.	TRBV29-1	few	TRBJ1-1	TGCAGCGTTGTACAGGGAAGAGCTTTCTTT	CSVVQGRAFF
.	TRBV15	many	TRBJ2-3	TGTGCCACCAGCAGGACGGGAACAGATACGCAGTATTTT	CATSRTGTDTQYF
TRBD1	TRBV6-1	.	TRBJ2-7	TGTGCCAGCAGTGATTGCACCGCCGGGACAGGGTTTTACGAGCAGTACTTC	CASSDCTAGTGFYEQYF
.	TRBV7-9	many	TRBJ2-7	TGTGCCAGCAGCTTAGAGTATAAGCAGTACTTC	CASSLEYKQYF
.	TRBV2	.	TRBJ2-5	TGTGCCAGCAGCTCTAGTCGGGGCCCTTCCTTC	CASSSSRGPSF
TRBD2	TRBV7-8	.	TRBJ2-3	TGTGCCAGCACTCCGCGGGGGGACACAGATACGCAGTATTTT	CASTPRGDTDTQYF
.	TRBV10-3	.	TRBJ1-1	TGTGCCATCACAGAACTAGGGGGGAATACTGAAGCTTTCTTT	CAITELGGNTEAFF
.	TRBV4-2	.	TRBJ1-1	TGTGCCAGCAGCCAAGTAGCTGGTTCAGGGAGCACTGAAGCTTTCTTT	CASSQVAGSGSTEAFF
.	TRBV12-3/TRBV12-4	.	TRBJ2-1	TGTGCCAGCAGTTTAAGGTGGTCCGCACACAATGAGCAGTTCTTC	CASSLRWSAHNEQFF
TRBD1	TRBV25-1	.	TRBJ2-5	TGTGCCAGCAGTGGGGGACAGGGGTCCCAAGAGACCCAGTACTTC	CASSGGQGSQETQYF
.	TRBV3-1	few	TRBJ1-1	TGTGCCAGCAGCGGAGAGTGGGGCACTGAAGCTTTCTTT	CASSGEWGTEAFF
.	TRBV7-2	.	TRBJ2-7	TGTGCCAGCAGCTTCGGGGGATCAAACGAGCAGTACTTC	CASSFGGSNEQYF